The rows below give T cell receptor beta chains drawn from one sample of a study of blood T cell repertoires in COVID-19. The data were produced by immunoSEQ multiplex PCR, yet TCRdb's version contains in-frame clones alone and is incomplete. The sample records roughly 87,000 clones, about 85% being singletons. Sequencing input: peripheral blood. Receptors originate from a woman of 80 years or more with COVID-19, enrolled during active disease. Each CDR3 is given with its conserved first and last residue. The D gene is left open where the match is weak. Clone size, where shown, is once, few, many, or a class for clones that have expanded.

d_gene	j_gene	abundance	v_gene	CDR3aa	CDR3nt
.	TRBJ1-1	.	TRBV19	CASAGSHDTEAFF	TGTGCCAGTGCGGGGTCCCATGACACTGAAGCTTTCTTT
.	TRBJ2-7	.	TRBV7-9	CASSPDWGAYEQYF	TGTGCCAGCAGCCCCGACTGGGGGGCCTACGAGCAGTACTTC
.	TRBJ2-1	.	TRBV5-4	CASSFGWGPSSYNEQFF	TGTGCCAGCAGCTTTGGATGGGGCCCGAGCTCCTACAATGAGCAGTTCTTC
.	TRBJ1-1	few	TRBV29-1	CSVVSPNGDTEAFF	TGCAGCGTTGTATCCCCCAACGGGGACACTGAAGCTTTCTTT
TRBD2	TRBJ2-7	.	TRBV27	CASSPLADTYEQYF	TGTGCCAGCAGTCCACTAGCGGATACCTACGAGCAGTACTTC
.	TRBJ2-7	.	TRBV18	CASSPQGEVYEQYF	TGTGCCAGCTCACCACAAGGGGAGGTCTACGAGCAGTACTTC
.	TRBJ2-1	.	TRBV3-1/TRBV3-2	CASSQIFGRRDNEQFF	TGTGCCAGCAGCCAAATATTCGGGAGAAGGGACAATGAGCAGTTCTTC
TRBD1	TRBJ1-1	.	TRBV28	CASSPRGRNTEAFF	TGTGCCAGCAGTCCAAGGGGGCGGAACACTGAAGCTTTCTTT
.	TRBJ1-1	once	TRBV11-3	CASSLGPGMGTEAFF	TGTGCCAGCAGCTTAGGGCCAGGGATGGGCACTGAAGCTTTCTTT
.	TRBJ2-3	.	TRBV5-1	CASCEALPDTQYF	TGCGCCAGCTGTGAGGCTCTCCCAGATACGCAGTATTTT
.	TRBJ2-5	.	TRBV5-6	CASSLWAGETQYF	TGTGCCAGCAGCTTGTGGGCCGGAGAGACCCAGTACTTC
.	TRBJ2-7	.	TRBV10-3	CANAGDSYEQYF	TGTGCCAACGCAGGCGACTCCTACGAGCAGTACTTC
TRBD1	TRBJ1-4	.	TRBV2	CASSMDRGRGGEKLFF	TGTGCCAGCAGTATGGACAGGGGGCGCGGTGGGGAAAAACTGTTTTTT
.	TRBJ2-5	few	TRBV5-1	CASSLVGAVEETQYF	TGCGCCAGCAGCTTGGTTGGGGCGGTGGAAGAGACCCAGTACTTC
.	TRBJ1-1	.	TRBV5-1	CASSFQKNTEAFF	TGCGCCAGCAGCTTTCAGAAGAACACTGAAGCTTTCTTT
TRBD1	TRBJ2-2	.	TRBV6-5	CASRRTGGTGELFF	TGTGCCAGCAGAAGGACAGGCGGAACCGGGGAGCTGTTTTTT
.	TRBJ1-4	.	TRBV19	CASSIRTVYSKVEKLFF	TGTGCCAGTAGTATTCGTACAGTGTACAGTAAAGTTGAAAAACTGTTTTTT
.	TRBJ1-1	few	TRBV7-9	CATQLMGANTEAFF	TGTGCCACTCAGCTAATGGGGGCGAACACTGAAGCTTTCTTT
TRBD1	TRBJ2-1	few	TRBV5-1	CASSLRGGTGQVDEQFF	TGCGCCAGCAGCTTGCGTGGGGGGACAGGGCAAGTGGATGAGCAGTTCTTC
.	TRBJ2-1	.	TRBV15	CATSRDSGAYNEQFF	TGTGCCACCAGCAGAGATAGCGGTGCATACAATGAGCAGTTCTTC
.	TRBJ2-3	.	TRBV18	CASSPPSWDTQYF	TGTGCCAGCTCACCACCTAGCTGGGATACGCAGTATTTT
TRBD2	TRBJ2-2	.	TRBV10-3	CAISESGLAGNTGELFF	TGTGCCATCAGTGAGTCAGGCCTAGCGGGAAACACCGGGGAGCTGTTTTTT
TRBD1	TRBJ1-4	.	TRBV18	CASSPGQGGTGEKLFF	TGTGCCAGCTCACCGGGACAGGGTGGGACAGGCGAAAAACTGTTTTTT
.	TRBJ2-1	.	TRBV19	CASSITHGNNEQFF	TGTGCCAGTAGTATTACGCACGGTAACAATGAGCAGTTCTTC
.	TRBJ2-7	.	TRBV15	CATSRAPVGAYEQYF	TGTGCCACCAGCAGAGCTCCGGTAGGGGCCTACGAGCAGTACTTC
TRBD1	TRBJ1-4	.	TRBV7-3	CASSLVRQGAATNEKLFF	TGTGCCAGCAGCTTGGTCCGGCAGGGGGCTGCCACTAATGAAAAACTGTTTTTT
.	TRBJ1-2	.	TRBV6-5	CASSYGAGGNYGYTF	TGTGCCAGCAGTTACGGAGCGGGGGGGAACTATGGCTACACCTTC
TRBD2	TRBJ2-3	few	TRBV3-1/TRBV3-2	CASSPGLVGTDTQYF	TGTGCCAGCAGCCCGGGACTAGTCGGCACAGATACGCAGTATTTT
TRBD1	TRBJ1-3	.	TRBV23-1	CASNTGTGGKNENTIYF	TGCGCCAGCAATACCGGGACAGGGGGCAAAAACGAAAACACCATATATTTT
.	TRBJ2-5	once	TRBV11-2	CASSLFDGTRETQYF	TGTGCCAGCAGCTTATTCGACGGGACAAGGGAGACCCAGTACTTC
TRBD2	TRBJ2-3	.	TRBV19	CASTRLAGGFTDTQYF	TGTGCCAGTACCCGACTAGCGGGGGGTTTCACAGATACGCAGTATTTT
.	TRBJ2-2	.	TRBV5-1	CASSLTDRGELFF	TGCGCCAGCAGCTTGACCGACAGGGGGGAGCTGTTTTTT
.	TRBJ1-5	few	TRBV7-2	CASSLGAGSYSNQPQHF	TGTGCCAGCAGCTTAGGAGCGGGGTCGTATAGCAATCAGCCCCAGCATTTT
.	TRBJ1-2	.	TRBV7-2	CASSLDGRGGRGYTF	TGTGCCAGCAGCTTAGATGGGAGAGGGGGTCGTGGCTACACCTTC
TRBD1	TRBJ2-7	few	TRBV11-2	CASSPRQGKYEQYF	TGTGCCAGCAGCCCCCGACAGGGGAAATACGAGCAGTACTTC
.	TRBJ2-7	.	TRBV9	CASSVGAGEQYF	TGTGCCAGCAGCGTGGGGGCGGGCGAGCAGTACTTC
TRBD2	TRBJ2-1	.	TRBV4-2	CASSQEGLAAYNEQFF	TGTGCCAGCAGCCAGGAGGGACTAGCGGCTTACAATGAGCAGTTCTTC
.	TRBJ2-3	.	TRBV21-1	CASSPPSRAAPSTDTQYF	TGTGCCAGCAGCCCACCCTCCCGAGCGGCCCCTAGCACAGATACGCAGTATTTT
.	TRBJ2-1	.	TRBV7-3	CASSLFSYNEQFF	TGTGCCAGCAGCTTATTTTCTTACAATGAGCAGTTCTTC
TRBD1	TRBJ1-2	.	TRBV18	CASSPGQGSYGYTF	TGTGCCAGCTCACCGGGACAGGGGAGCTATGGCTACACCTTC
TRBD1	TRBJ1-1	once	TRBV12-3/TRBV12-4	CASSDRGGTEAFF	TGTGCCAGCAGTGACAGGGGTGGCACTGAAGCTTTCTTT
TRBD1	TRBJ1-2	.	TRBV29-1	CSVEESTGGDYGYTF	TGCAGCGTTGAAGAAAGTACAGGGGGGGACTATGGCTACACCTTC
.	TRBJ2-1	once	TRBV10-3	CAIRRLEGNEQFF	TGTGCCATCAGAAGACTAGAGGGCAATGAGCAGTTCTTC
TRBD2	TRBJ2-7	.	TRBV2	CASRGLAGEYEQYF	TGTGCCAGCAGGGGACTAGCGGGAGAGTACGAGCAGTACTTC
.	TRBJ2-3	.	TRBV10-3	CAIGRNTDTQYF	TGTGCCATCGGGAGGAACACAGATACGCAGTATTTT
TRBD2	TRBJ2-1	.	TRBV10-3	CAMSPGTSGGAIHNEQFF	TGTGCCATGTCACCCGGGACTAGCGGGGGGGCCATCCACAATGAGCAGTTCTTC
TRBD2	TRBJ2-3	.	TRBV5-1	CASSWPSGRATDTQYF	TGCGCCAGCAGCTGGCCGAGCGGGAGAGCTACGGATACGCAGTATTTT
.	TRBJ1-6	.	TRBV18	CASSLTSGGWGYNSPLHF	TGTGCCAGCTCCCTCACGTCGGGGGGCTGGGGCTATAATTCACCCCTCCACTTT
.	TRBJ1-1	once	TRBV28	CASSLGLLNTEAFF	TGTGCCAGCAGTCTGGGACTGTTGAACACTGAAGCTTTCTTT
TRBD2	TRBJ2-1	.	TRBV5-1	CASSLSAGLAGSYNEQFF	TGCGCCAGCAGCTTGAGCGCGGGACTAGCGGGCTCCTACAATGAGCAGTTCTTC
TRBD1	TRBJ1-2	.	TRBV19	CASSNRGRSIPDYGYTF	TGTGCCAGTAGTAACAGGGGGCGCTCTATTCCTGACTATGGCTACACCTTC
.	TRBJ2-3	.	TRBV2	CASSERTDTQYF	TGTGCCAGCAGTGAACGTACAGATACGCAGTATTTT
.	TRBJ1-2	few	TRBV18	CASSPGQSYGYTF	TGTGCCAGCTCACCAGGGCAGAGCTATGGCTACACCTTC
TRBD2	TRBJ2-6	.	TRBV19	CASRAGGAGANVLTF	TGTGCCAGTAGGGCGGGGGGCGCTGGGGCCAACGTCCTGACTTTC
TRBD1	TRBJ2-7	.	TRBV4-1	CASSHTTGGGYEQYF	TGCGCCAGCAGCCACACCACAGGGGGAGGATACGAGCAGTACTTC
.	TRBJ2-5	.	TRBV5-6	CASSRFSHAGQETQYF	TGTGCCAGCAGCAGATTCAGCCACGCGGGGCAAGAGACCCAGTACTTC
.	TRBJ1-1	once	TRBV25-1	CASSEQGNTEAFF	TGTGCCAGCAGTGAACAGGGAAACACTGAAGCTTTCTTT